These 14 T cell receptor beta chains were sequenced from one sample in a study of blood T cell repertoires in COVID-19. The assay was immunoSEQ multiplex PCR, and TCRdb's table has in-frame clones only and misses some. The table records a few hundred thousand clones, approximately 80% of them present only once. Material: peripheral blood. The receptor source for this set is a middle-aged woman who had recovered from COVID-19.

This clone appeared a few times. This chain uses TRBV3-1 (or the pseudogene TRBV3-2) with TRBJ2-3; 7 bases match TRBD2. CDR3 length equals 14 residues. The ends lost 1 base at V and 6 bases at J; junction bases unmatched: 4. The V gene's germline CDR1 is LGHDT and CDR2 YNNKEL (reference sequence). The CDR3 nucleotides read TGTGCCAGCAGCCAAGCGGGGGGTCGCGATACGCAGTATTTT. Its translation is CASSQAGGRDTQYF.

This chain connects TRBV7-9 to TRBJ1-4; 7 nucleotides line up with TRBD1. The CDR3 is 14 amino acids. Germline CDR1 is SEHNR and CDR2 is FQNEAQ (reference sequence). J was trimmed by 4 bases and V by 4 bases; bases with no gene match: 3. This chain's CDR3 is CASSSGTDNEKLFF. CDR3 nucleotides: TGTGCCAGCAGCTCCGGGACAGATAATGAAAAACTGTTTTTT.

Points on this clone: The sample has other DNA sequences that encode this CDR3 too. The chain uses TRBV18 and TRBJ2-5; D perhaps matches TRBD1 (5 bases). The CDR3 is 13 residues long. Looked up from germline, CDR1 is KGHSH and CDR2 is LQKENI. V dropped 2 bases and J dropped 1 base, with 5 bases sitting between them. The CDR3 region has the DNA TGTGCCAGCTCACCAGGGGCCCAAGAGACCCAGTACTTC. This sequence encodes CASSPGAQETQYF.

In DNA form, the CDR3 reads TGTGCCAGCTCACCCCAAACAGAGCTGAACACTGAAGCTTTCTTT. It encodes CASSPQTELNTEAFF. The rearrangement uses TRBV18 and TRBJ1-1; D ambiguous. CDR1 KGHSH and CDR2 LQKENI come from the germline V gene. This CDR3 has 15 residues. The V end lost 3 bases, the J end lost 0 bases, and 11 bases lay between the germline ends.

The V gene is TRBV11-2, the J gene TRBJ2-6; TRBD2 might be the D (5 bases). The CDR3 consists of 15 residues. The germline gives CDR1 SGHAT, CDR2 FQNNGV. V gave up 1 base and J gave up 1 base, with 5 bases separating them. For the CDR3, the DNA is TGTGCCAGCAGCTTAGGAGGGTCTGGGGCCAACGTCCTGACTTTC. The encoded protein is CASSLGGSGANVLTF.

The V call is TRBV5-5, the J call TRBJ2-7; D is unclear. The germline V gene encodes CDR1 SGHKS and CDR2 YYEKEE (reference sequence). Trimming pared 5 bases from V and 4 bases from J, leaving 19 bases between. This CDR3 contains 15 residues. The CDR3 sequence is CASSIKRGDDYEQYF. The CDR3, as DNA: TGTGCCAGCAGTATAAAGCGAGGTGACGATTACGAGCAGTACTTC.

V usage is TRBV19 and J usage is TRBJ1-5, with TRBD1 matching 7 bases. CDR3 length equals 15 residues. Germline V gene sequence: CDR1 LNHDA, CDR2 SQIVND (reference sequence). V lost 7 bases, J lost 7 bases, and 13 bases stayed unmatched. The CDR3 DNA reads as TGTGCCAGTACTTCCGGGACAGAAAATGGCCAGCCCCAGCATTTT. Protein: CASTSGTENGQPQHF.

This sequence joins TRBV7-6 and TRBJ2-7; TRBD1 matches at 9 bases. The CDR3 totals 15 residues. The V and J ends lost 2 bases and 2 bases, in that order; junction bases with no gene match: 4. The germline CDR1 and CDR2 sequences are SGHVS and FNYEAQ. The CDR3 nucleotides read TGTGCCAGCAGCTTAAGACAGGGGGGACCCTACGAGCAGTACTTC. This sequence encodes CASSLRQGGPYEQYF.

The chain couples TRBV2 to TRBJ1-4, with 7 bases lining up with TRBD1. This CDR3 spans 14 amino acids. The junction had 7 bases not matched to a gene; V was cut back by 8 bases and J by 4 bases. The germline V gene has CDR1 SNHLY and CDR2 FYNNEI. The CDR3 bases are TGTGCCAGCGGAAGGGACAGATTTAATGAAAAACTGTTTTTT. Protein sequence: CASGRDRFNEKLFF.

The chain has TRBV5-4 and TRBJ2-2; weak D call: TRBD2 (5 bases). The CDR3 runs 17 residues. Trimming left V 2 bases short and J 0 bases short, with 14 bases between. Germline V gene lookup returns CDR1 SGHNT and CDR2 YYREEE (reference sequence). CDR3 in amino acids: CASSLGWGATNTGELFF. The CDR3 bases are TGTGCCAGCAGCTTAGGGTGGGGAGCGACGAACACCGGGGAGCTGTTTTTT.

About this clone itself: Other DNA sequences of this sample code for an identical CDR3. This CDR3 reads CASSLSGYGYTF. CDR3 nucleotides: TGTGCCAGCAGCTTATCGGGTTATGGCTACACCTTC. The J gene is TRBJ1-2, the V gene TRBV11-2, with D unclear. CDR1 is SGHAT and CDR2 is FQNNGV in the germline V gene. The CDR3 is made up of 12 amino acids. Trimming removed 2 bases at V and 5 bases at J, with 6 bases between.

The rearrangement joins TRBV11-2 to TRBJ2-5; D might be TRBD1 (5 bases). Between the trimmed V and J ends, which lost 4 bases and 0 bases, there was a span of 9 bases. This CDR3 region has 14 residues. Germline CDR1 is SGHAT and CDR2 is FQNNGV. CDR3 nucleotides: TGTGCCAGCAGCTATGGGGCAAACCAAGAGACCCAGTACTTC. Translation gives CASSYGANQETQYF.

The chain carries TRBV7-2 and TRBJ2-3, with TRBD2 identical over 10 bases. The CDR3 runs to 15 residues. Germline CDR1 SGHTA, CDR2 FQGNSA. J was trimmed by 5 bases and V by 5 bases; bases with no gene match: 7. In nucleotides, the CDR3 is TGTGCCAGCAGCGCGATAGCGGGGGGACAAGATACGCAGTATTTT. Translating it yields CASSAIAGGQDTQYF.

The gene calls are TRBV6-7 and TRBJ1-3; D gene ambiguous. TRBV6-7 is an open reading frame whose function is uncertain. The CDR3 runs 16 residues. The V end was cut by 2 bases, the J end by 2 bases, with 13 bases between. The CDR3, as DNA: TGTGCCAGCAGTTACCCGGGTGTCGGGACTGGAAACACCATATATTTT. It codes for CASSYPGVGTGNTIYF.